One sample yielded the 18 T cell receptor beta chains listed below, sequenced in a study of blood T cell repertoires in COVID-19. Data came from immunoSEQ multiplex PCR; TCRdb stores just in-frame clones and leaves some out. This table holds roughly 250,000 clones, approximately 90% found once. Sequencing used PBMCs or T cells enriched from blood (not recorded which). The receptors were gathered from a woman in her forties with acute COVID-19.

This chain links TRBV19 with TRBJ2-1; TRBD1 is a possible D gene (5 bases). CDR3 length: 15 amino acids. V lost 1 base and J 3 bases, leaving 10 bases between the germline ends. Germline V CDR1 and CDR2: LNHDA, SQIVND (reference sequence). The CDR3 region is CASSIGRGNYNEQFF. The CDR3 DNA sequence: TGTGCCAGTAGTATAGGAAGGGGTAACTACAATGAGCAGTTCTTC. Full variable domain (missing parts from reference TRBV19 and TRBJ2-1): DGGITQSPKYLFRKEGQNVTLSCEQNLNHDAMYWYRQDPGQGLRLIYYSQIVNDFQKGDIAEGYSVSREKKESFPLTVTSAQKNPTAFYLCASSIGRGNYNEQFFGPGTRLTVL.

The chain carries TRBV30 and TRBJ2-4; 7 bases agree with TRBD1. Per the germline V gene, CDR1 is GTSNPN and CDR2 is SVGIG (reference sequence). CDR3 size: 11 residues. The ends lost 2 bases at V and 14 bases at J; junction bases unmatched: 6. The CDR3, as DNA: TGTGCCTGGAGTCCCGGGACAGTGGAGTACTTC. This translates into CAWSPGTVEYF. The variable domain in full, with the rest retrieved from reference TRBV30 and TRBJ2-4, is SQTIHQWPATLVQPVGSPLSLECTVEGTSNPNLYWYRQAAGRGLQLLFYSVGIGQISSEVPQNLSASRPQDRQFILSSKKLLLSDSGFYLCAWSPGTVEYFGAGTRLSVL.

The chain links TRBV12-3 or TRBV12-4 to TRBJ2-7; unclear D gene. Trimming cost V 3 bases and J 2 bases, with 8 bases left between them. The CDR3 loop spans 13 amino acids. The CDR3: CASSLSGPYEQYV. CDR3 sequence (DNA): TGTGCCAGCAGTTTGTCGGGTCCCTACGAGCAGTACGTC.

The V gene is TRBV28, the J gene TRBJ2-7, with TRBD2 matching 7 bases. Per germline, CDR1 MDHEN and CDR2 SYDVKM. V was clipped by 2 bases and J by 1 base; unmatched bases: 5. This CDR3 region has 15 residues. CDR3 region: CASSLLSGRSYEQYF. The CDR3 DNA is TGTGCCAGCAGTTTACTTTCCGGGAGGTCCTACGAGCAGTACTTC. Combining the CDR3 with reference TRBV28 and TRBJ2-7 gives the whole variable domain DVKVTQSSRYLVKRTGEKVFLECVQDMDHENMFWYRQDPGLGLRLIYFSYDVKMKEKGDIPEGYSVSREKKERFSLILESASTNQTSMYLCASSLLSGRSYEQYFGPGTRLTVT.

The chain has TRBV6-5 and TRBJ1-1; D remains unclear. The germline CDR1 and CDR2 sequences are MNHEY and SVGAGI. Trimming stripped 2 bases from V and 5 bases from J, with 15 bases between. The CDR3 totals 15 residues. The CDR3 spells CASSYRFRGRTEAFF. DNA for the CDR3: TGTGCCAGCAGTTACCGGTTCCGTGGGAGGACTGAAGCTTTCTTT.

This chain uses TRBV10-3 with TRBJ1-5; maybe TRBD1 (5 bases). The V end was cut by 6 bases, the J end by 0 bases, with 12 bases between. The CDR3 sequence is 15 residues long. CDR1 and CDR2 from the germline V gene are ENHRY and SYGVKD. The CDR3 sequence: CAISSDTNSNQPQHF. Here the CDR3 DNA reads TGTGCCATCAGCTCGGACACTAATAGCAATCAGCCCCAGCATTTT.

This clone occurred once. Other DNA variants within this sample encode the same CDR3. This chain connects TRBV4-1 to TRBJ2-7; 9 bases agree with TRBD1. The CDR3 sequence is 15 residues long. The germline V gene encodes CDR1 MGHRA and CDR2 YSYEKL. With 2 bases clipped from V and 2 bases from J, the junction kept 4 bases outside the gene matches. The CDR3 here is CASSQPGQGTYEQYF. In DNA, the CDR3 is TGCGCCAGCAGCCAACCGGGACAGGGTACCTACGAGCAGTACTTC.

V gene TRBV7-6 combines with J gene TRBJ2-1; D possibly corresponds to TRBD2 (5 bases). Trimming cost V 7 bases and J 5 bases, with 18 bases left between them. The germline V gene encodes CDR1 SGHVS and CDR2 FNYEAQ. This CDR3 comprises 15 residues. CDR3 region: CASTGRGRGNNEQFF. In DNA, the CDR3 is TGTGCCAGCACCGGCCGGGGTAGAGGCAACAATGAGCAGTTCTTC.

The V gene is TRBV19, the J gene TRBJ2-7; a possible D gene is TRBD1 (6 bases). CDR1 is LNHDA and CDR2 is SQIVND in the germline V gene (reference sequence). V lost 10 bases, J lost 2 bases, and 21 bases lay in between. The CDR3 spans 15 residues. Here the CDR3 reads CATRSQGTVAYEQYF. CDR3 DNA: TGTGCCACCAGAAGTCAGGGGACCGTTGCCTACGAGCAGTACTTC.

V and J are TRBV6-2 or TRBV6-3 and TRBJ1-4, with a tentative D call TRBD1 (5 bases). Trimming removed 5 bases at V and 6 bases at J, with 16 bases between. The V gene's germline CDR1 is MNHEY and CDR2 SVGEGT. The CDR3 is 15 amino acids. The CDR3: CASSDPPGGDEKLFF. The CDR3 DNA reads TGTGCCAGCAGTGACCCCCCCGGGGGTGATGAAAAACTGTTTTTT.

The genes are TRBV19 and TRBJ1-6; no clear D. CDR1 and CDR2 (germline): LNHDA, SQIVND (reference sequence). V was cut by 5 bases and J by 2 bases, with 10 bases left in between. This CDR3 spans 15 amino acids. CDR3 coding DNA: TGTGCCAGTAGTGGAGGACGGACCTATAATTCACCCCTCCACTTT. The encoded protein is CASSGGRTYNSPLHF. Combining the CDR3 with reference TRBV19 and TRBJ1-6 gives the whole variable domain DGGITQSPKYLFRKEGQNVTLSCEQNLNHDAMYWYRQDPGQGLRLIYYSQIVNDFQKGDIAEGYSVSREKKESFPLTVTSAQKNPTAFYLCASSGGRTYNSPLHFGNGTRLTVT.

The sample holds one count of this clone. CDR3 in amino acids: CASSIRDIGRAGELFF. The CDR3 DNA reads as TGTGCCAGCAGCATCCGGGACATCGGGCGGGCCGGGGAGCTGTTTTTT. The chain joins TRBV9 to TRBJ2-2; D might be TRBD1 (6 bases). The germline V and J ends were trimmed by 4 bases and 6 bases, with 19 bases remaining between them. This CDR3 comprises 16 residues. Germline V lookup: CDR1 SGDLS, CDR2 YYNGEE.

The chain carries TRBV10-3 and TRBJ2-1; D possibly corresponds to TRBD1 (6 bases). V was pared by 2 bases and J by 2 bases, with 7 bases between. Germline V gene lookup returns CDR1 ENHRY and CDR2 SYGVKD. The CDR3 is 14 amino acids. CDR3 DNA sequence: TGTGCCATCAGTGAGGGACAGCCCTACAATGAGCAGTTCTTC. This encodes CAISEGQPYNEQFF.

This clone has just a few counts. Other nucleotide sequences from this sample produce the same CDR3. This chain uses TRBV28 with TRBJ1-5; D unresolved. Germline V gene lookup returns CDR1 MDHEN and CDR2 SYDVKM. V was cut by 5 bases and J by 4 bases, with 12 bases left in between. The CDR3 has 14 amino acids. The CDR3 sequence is CASSLLAVNQPQHF. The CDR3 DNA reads TGTGCCAGCAGTCTACTAGCGGTGAATCAGCCCCAGCATTTT.

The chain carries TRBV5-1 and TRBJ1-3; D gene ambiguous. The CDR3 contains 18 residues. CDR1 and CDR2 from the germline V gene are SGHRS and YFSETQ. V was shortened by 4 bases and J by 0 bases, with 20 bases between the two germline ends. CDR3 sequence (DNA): TGCGCCAGCAGCCTTGGAACAGCCTACTGGGCCTCTGGAAACACCATATATTTT. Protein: CASSLGTAYWASGNTIYF.

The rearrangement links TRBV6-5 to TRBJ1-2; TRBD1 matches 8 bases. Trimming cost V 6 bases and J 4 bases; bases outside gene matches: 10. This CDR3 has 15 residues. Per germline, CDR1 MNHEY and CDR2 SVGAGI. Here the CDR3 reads CASRDPGTGSYGYTF. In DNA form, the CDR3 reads TGTGCCAGCAGAGACCCCGGGACAGGCTCCTATGGCTACACCTTC.

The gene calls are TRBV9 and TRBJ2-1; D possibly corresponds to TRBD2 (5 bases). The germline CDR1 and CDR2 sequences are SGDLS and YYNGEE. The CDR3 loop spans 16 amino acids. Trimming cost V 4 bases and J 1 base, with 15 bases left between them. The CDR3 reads CASSLTRARSYNEQFF. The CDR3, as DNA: TGTGCCAGCAGCTTAACGAGGGCCCGGTCCTACAATGAGCAGTTCTTC.

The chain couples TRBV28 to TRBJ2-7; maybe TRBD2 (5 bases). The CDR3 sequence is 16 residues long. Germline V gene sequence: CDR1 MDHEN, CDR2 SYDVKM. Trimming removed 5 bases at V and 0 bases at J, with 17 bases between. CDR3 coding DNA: TGTGCCAGCAGTCCCCGGAGATGGAGGAGCTCCTACGAGCAGTACTTC. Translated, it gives CASSPRRWRSSYEQYF.